The 18 T cell receptor beta chains in this list originate from one sample, sequenced in a study of blood T cell repertoires in COVID-19. This table comes from immunoSEQ multiplex PCR, and its TCRdb copy is limited to in-frame clones, with some not included. Of some 300,000 clones listed, roughly 90% are singletons. The source material was PBMCs or T cells enriched from blood (not recorded which). All receptors come from a woman aged 40 to 50 who had recovered from COVID-19.

The chain uses TRBV18 and TRBJ1-4; D ambiguous. V gave up 2 bases and J gave up 0 bases, with 7 bases separating them. Germline V gives CDR1 KGHSH, CDR2 LQKENI. The CDR3 consists of 15 residues. The CDR3 DNA reads as TGTGCCAGCTCACCAAATCGGGCAACTAATGAAAAACTGTTTTTT. Its translation is CASSPNRATNEKLFF.

This rearrangement joins TRBV2 to TRBJ2-7; 10 bases are shared with TRBD2. Unmatched junction bases numbered 8, after V lost 3 bases and J lost 6 bases. CDR1 SNHLY and CDR2 FYNNEI come from the germline V gene. The CDR3 runs 15 residues. CDR3 region: CASSEELAGRLEQYF. The DNA of the CDR3 is TGTGCCAGCAGTGAGGAACTAGCGGGAAGGCTCGAGCAGTACTTC.

The J gene is TRBJ2-5, the V gene TRBV19; 10 positions agree with TRBD1. The CDR3 is made up of 14 amino acids. Germline CDR1 is LNHDA and CDR2 is SQIVND (reference sequence). The ends lost 7 bases at V and 4 bases at J; junction bases unmatched: 6. CDR3: CASTPGDRGETQYF. CDR3 DNA: TGTGCCAGTACCCCAGGGGACAGGGGAGAGACCCAGTACTTC.

A single count supports this clone. The V and J genes are TRBV6-2 or TRBV6-3 and TRBJ2-3, with TRBD2 matching 10 bases. The CDR3 is 14 residues long. Germline V CDR1 and CDR2: MNHEY, SVGEGT. Trimming at V came to 5 bases and at J to 1 base, leaving 0 bases not matched to a gene. The CDR3 DNA is TGTGCCAGCAGTACTAGCGGGGGCACAGATACGCAGTATTTT. The encoded protein is CASSTSGGTDTQYF.

The table lists this clone with a few counts. This rearrangement joins TRBV18 to TRBJ1-3; 8 bases are shared with TRBD1. Germline assignment: CDR1 KGHSH and CDR2 LQKENI. The CDR3 is 16 amino acids. V lost 5 bases and J lost 3; bases outside the gene matches: 9. CDR3 region: CASSIQGALNGNTIYF. The CDR3 DNA follows: TGTGCCAGCTCAATCCAGGGGGCGCTTAATGGAAACACCATATATTTT.

The CDR3 sequence is CASSFPDRRYGYTF. In nucleotides, the CDR3 is TGTGCCAGCAGTTTCCCGGACAGGAGGTATGGCTACACCTTC. The V gene is TRBV28, the J gene TRBJ1-2; 7 bases map to TRBD1. Germline CDR1 is MDHEN and CDR2 is SYDVKM. The CDR3 runs to 14 residues. The V gene end was trimmed by 3 bases and the J gene end by 5 bases; junction bases not matched to a gene: 6.

The chain employs TRBV11-2 and TRBJ2-7; 9 bases line up with TRBD2. With 5 bases clipped from V and 3 bases from J, the junction kept 14 bases outside the gene matches. This CDR3 has 17 amino acids. Germline values: CDR1 SGHAT, CDR2 FQNNGV. This CDR3 reads CASSPQSSGRLGYEQYF. The CDR3 DNA sequence: TGTGCCAGCAGCCCTCAGTCCAGCGGGAGGTTAGGCTACGAGCAGTACTTC.

The J gene is TRBJ2-3, the V gene TRBV10-3, with 12 bases that match TRBD2. Germline CDR1 and CDR2: ENHRY and SYGVKD. CDR3 length: 15 residues. Losses at the gene ends were 5 bases for V and 5 bases for J; bases not matched to a gene: 5. The CDR3 spells CAISPSGGAVDTQYF. In nucleotides, the CDR3 is TGTGCCATCAGTCCTAGCGGGGGGGCCGTAGATACGCAGTATTTT.

The V and J genes are TRBV18 and TRBJ1-1, with a possible D match to TRBD1 (5 bases). The CDR3 covers 13 residues. With 4 bases removed from V and 2 bases from J, the gap between germline ends came to 8 bases. CDR1 and CDR2 from the germline V gene are KGHSH and LQKENI. The CDR3 nucleotides are TGTGCCAGCTCACTAGGGGAAAACACTGAAGCTTTCTTT. Its translation is CASSLGENTEAFF.

The V call is TRBV5-4, the J call TRBJ1-2, with 7 positions matching TRBD1. The J segment lost 2 bases and the V segment lost 5 bases, leaving 12 bases of the junction unmatched. The germline V gene encodes CDR1 SGHNT and CDR2 YYREEE (reference sequence). This CDR3 has 16 amino acids. CDR3 sequence reads: CASRPTRDSLNYGYTF. As DNA, the CDR3 is TGTGCCAGCAGGCCGACTCGGGACAGTTTAAACTATGGCTACACCTTC.

This clone was seen once. The chain is built from TRBV3-1 (or the pseudogene TRBV3-2) and TRBJ1-2; D is ambiguous. The CDR3 length is 14 residues. The V end lost 0 bases, the J end lost 4 bases, and 9 bases lay between the germline ends. The germline gives CDR1 LGHDT, CDR2 YNNKEL (reference sequence). The CDR3 protein is CASSQDPTPYGYTF. DNA for the CDR3: TGTGCCAGCAGCCAAGACCCGACACCCTATGGCTACACCTTC.

The V and J genes are TRBV9 and TRBJ2-2, with D maybe TRBD2 (6 bases). Trimming left V 4 bases short and J 3 bases short, with 16 bases between. CDR1 and CDR2 (germline): SGDLS, YYNGEE. This CDR3 is built from 16 residues. DNA for the CDR3: TGTGCCAGCAGCATCAGAGGAGGGCTGGACACCGGGGAGCTGTTTTTT. Translated, it gives CASSIRGGLDTGELFF.

This clone was found once. The chain has TRBV5-1 and TRBJ1-4; 12 positions agree with TRBD1. CDR1 and CDR2 (germline): SGHRS, YFSETQ. The CDR3 contains 15 residues. Trimming at V came to 4 bases and at J to 6 bases, leaving 4 bases not matched to a gene. The DNA for the CDR3 is TGCGCCAGCAGCCCCGGGACAGGGGGCGATGAAAAACTGTTTTTT. Translating gives CASSPGTGGDEKLFF.

The genes are TRBV27 and TRBJ2-5; 8 bases are a match to TRBD2. The CDR3 extends over 15 amino acids. Germline loops: CDR1 MNHEY, CDR2 SMNVEV (reference sequence). Trimming took 4 bases from V and 5 from J; bases not matched to a gene: 9. CDR3 nucleotide sequence: TGTGCCAGCAGTTCTTTTAGCGGGGCGGAGGAGACCCAGTACTTC. Protein: CASSSFSGAEETQYF.

The chain employs TRBV27 and TRBJ1-4; D perhaps matches TRBD1 (6 bases). The CDR3 sequence is 13 residues long. Germline assignment: CDR1 MNHEY and CDR2 SMNVEV (reference sequence). The V gene lost 7 bases and the J gene lost 6 bases, with 12 bases spanning the gap. The DNA for the CDR3 is TGTGCCAGCAAGACCTGGACAGATGAAAAACTGTTTTTT. It yields the protein CASKTWTDEKLFF.

J is TRBJ2-3 and V is TRBV3-1 (or the pseudogene TRBV3-2); 14 bases line up with TRBD2. The V gene end was trimmed by 2 bases and the J gene end by 5 bases; junction bases not matched to a gene: 9. The CDR3 runs 18 residues. Germline V gene lookup returns CDR1 LGHDT and CDR2 YNNKEL (reference sequence). The CDR3 coding sequence is TGTGCCAGCAGCCAAAGACTAGCGGGAGGGCCGGATGGAGATACGCAGTATTTT. It translates to CASSQRLAGGPDGDTQYF.

This rearrangement joins TRBV2 to TRBJ1-2; weak D call: TRBD1 (6 bases). V was trimmed by 7 bases and J by 8 bases, leaving 11 bases between them. CDR3 length: 11 residues. The germline gives CDR1 SNHLY, CDR2 FYNNEI. CDR3 sequence: CASKAGEGYTF. CDR3 DNA: TGTGCCAGCAAGGCAGGGGAGGGCTACACCTTC.

The genes are TRBV20-1 and TRBJ2-1; 7 nucleotides align to TRBD1. Germline V gives CDR1 DFQATT, CDR2 SNEGSKA (reference sequence). This CDR3 comprises 15 residues. V gave up 3 bases and J gave up 8 bases; unmatched junction bases: 13. The CDR3 spells CSASSGQDRFYEQFF. The CDR3 nucleotides are TGCAGTGCTAGTAGTGGACAGGACCGTTTTTATGAGCAGTTCTTC.